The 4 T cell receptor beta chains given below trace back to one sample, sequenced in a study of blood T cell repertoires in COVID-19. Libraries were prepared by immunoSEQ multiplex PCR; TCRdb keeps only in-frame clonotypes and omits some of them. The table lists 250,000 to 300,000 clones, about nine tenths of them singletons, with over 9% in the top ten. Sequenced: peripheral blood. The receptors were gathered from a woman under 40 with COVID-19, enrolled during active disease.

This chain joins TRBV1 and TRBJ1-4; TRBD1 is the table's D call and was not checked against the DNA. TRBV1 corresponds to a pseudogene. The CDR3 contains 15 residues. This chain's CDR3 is CTSSQDQGDGEKLFF. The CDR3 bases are TGCACCAGCAGCCAAGACCAGGGGGACGGCGAAAAACTGTTTTTT.

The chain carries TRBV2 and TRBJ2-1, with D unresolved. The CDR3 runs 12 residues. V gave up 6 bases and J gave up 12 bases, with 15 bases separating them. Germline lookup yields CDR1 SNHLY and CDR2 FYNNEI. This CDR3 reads CASRAGSPRQFF. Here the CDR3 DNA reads TGTGCCAGCAGGGCCGGGTCCCCTAGGCAGTTCTTC.

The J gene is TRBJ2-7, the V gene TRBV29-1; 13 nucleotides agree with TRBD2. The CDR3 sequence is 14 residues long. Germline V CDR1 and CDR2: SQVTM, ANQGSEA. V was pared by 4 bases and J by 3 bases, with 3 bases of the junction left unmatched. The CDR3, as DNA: TGCAGCGTTGGTCGACTAGCGGGGGGCTACGAGCAGTACTTC. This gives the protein CSVGRLAGGYEQYF.

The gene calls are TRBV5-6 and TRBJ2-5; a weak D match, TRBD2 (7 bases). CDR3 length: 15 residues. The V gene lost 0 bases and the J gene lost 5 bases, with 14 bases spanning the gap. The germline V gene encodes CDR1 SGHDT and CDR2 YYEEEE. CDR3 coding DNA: TGTGCCAGCAGCTTGGCTGGGGGGGGCTGGGAGACCCAGTACTTC. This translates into CASSLAGGGWETQYF. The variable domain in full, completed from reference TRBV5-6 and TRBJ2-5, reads DAGVTQSPTHLIKTRGQQVTLRCSPKSGHDTVSWYQQALGQGPQFIFQYYEEEERQRGNFPDRFSGHQFPNYSSELNVNALLLGDSALYLCASSLAGGGWETQYFGPGTRLLVL.